This TCR beta chain was identified during a study of cytomegalovirus exposure and HLA in healthy donors. Findings of the study overall: Cytomegalovirus status was reportedly diagnosed by the classifier with high sensitivity and specificity. Later work showed greater clonal expansion in HLA-associated TCR beta chains than in equally common others. A later analysis reportedly identified an Asian-associated ancestry cluster as carrying fewer N-insertions than the approximately 670-donor mean. Association with HLA alleles at 0.05 false discovery rate was found for approximately 18,000 TCR beta sequences in a later analysis.

The germline CDR1 and CDR2 sequences are SGHRS and YFSETQ. The CDR3 has 15 residues. The PCR had 60 Vbeta and 13 Jbeta primers. Data came from immunoSEQ multiplex PCR; TCRdb stores just in-frame clones and leaves some out. The sample has 100,000 to 150,000 clones; approximately 70% are singletons. To note about this clone: The antigen is undetermined. One end of the junction is discordant with germline, which a read error may explain.

The sequence was obtained from a man aged 18 to 29 in good health and CMV-seronegative. J is TRBJ2-7 and V is TRBV5-1; TRBD2 agrees at 9 bases. The sequenced material came from PBMCs. CDR3 region: CSSSLELAGLYEQYF. The CDR3 DNA reads TGCTCCAGCAGCTTGGAGCTAGCGGGACTCTACGAGCAGTACTTC. Supplemented by reference TRBV5-1 and TRBJ2-7, the full variable domain reads KAGVTQTPRYLIKTRGQQVTLSCSPISGHRSVSWYQQTPGQGLQFLFEYFSETQRNKGNFPGRFSGRQFSNSRSEMNVSTLELGDSALYLCSSSLELAGLYEQYFGPGTRLTVT.